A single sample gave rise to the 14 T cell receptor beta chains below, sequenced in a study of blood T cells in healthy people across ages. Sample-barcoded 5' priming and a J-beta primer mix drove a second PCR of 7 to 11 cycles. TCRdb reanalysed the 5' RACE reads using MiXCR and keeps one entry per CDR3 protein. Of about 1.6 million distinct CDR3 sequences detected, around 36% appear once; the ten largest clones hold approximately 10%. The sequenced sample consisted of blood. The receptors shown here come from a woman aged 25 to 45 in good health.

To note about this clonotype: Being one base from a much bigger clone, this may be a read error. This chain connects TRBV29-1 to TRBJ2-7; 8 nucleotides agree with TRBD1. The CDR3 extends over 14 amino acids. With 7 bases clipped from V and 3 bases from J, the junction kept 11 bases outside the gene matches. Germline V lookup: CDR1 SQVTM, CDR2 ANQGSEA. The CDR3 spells CSAGQGWSRYEQYF. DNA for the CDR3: TGCAGCGCAGGACAGGGATGGTCACGCTACGAGCAGTACTTC.

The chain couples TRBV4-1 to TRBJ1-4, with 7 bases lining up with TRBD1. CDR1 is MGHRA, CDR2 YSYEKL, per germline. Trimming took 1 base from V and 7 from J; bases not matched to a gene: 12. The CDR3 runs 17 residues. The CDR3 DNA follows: TGCGCCAGCAGCCAAGGAATAAAAAGGGGGCTGGCTGAAAAACTGTTTTTT. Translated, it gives CASSQGIKRGLAEKLFF.

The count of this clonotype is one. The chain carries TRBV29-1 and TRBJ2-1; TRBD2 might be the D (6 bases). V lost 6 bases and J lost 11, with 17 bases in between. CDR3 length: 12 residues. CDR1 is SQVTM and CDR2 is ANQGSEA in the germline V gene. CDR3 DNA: TGCAGCGTAGCGACTAGTAACAACAAGCAGTTCTTC. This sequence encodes CSVATSNNKQFF.

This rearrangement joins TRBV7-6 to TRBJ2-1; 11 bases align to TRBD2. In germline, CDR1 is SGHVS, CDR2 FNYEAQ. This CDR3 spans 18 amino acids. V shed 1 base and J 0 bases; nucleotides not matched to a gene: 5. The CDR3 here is CASSLGGGLADSYNEQFF. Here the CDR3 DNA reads TGTGCCAGCAGCTTAGGAGGGGGACTAGCGGACTCCTACAATGAGCAGTTCTTC.

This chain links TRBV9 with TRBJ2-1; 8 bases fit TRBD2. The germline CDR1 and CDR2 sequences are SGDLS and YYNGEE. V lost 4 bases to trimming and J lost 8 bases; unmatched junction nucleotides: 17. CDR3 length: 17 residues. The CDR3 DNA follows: TGTGCCAGCAGCCCAAAGGGAGGCGCGACTAGCGTAGATGAGCAGTTCTTC. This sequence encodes CASSPKGGATSVDEQFF.

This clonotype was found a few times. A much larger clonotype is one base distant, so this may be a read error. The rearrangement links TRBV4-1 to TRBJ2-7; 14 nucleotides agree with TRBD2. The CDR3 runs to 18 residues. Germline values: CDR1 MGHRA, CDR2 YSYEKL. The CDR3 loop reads CASNQSTSGRAVGYEQYF. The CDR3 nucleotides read TGCGCCAGCAACCAATCGACTAGCGGGAGGGCAGTTGGCTACGAGCAGTACTTC.

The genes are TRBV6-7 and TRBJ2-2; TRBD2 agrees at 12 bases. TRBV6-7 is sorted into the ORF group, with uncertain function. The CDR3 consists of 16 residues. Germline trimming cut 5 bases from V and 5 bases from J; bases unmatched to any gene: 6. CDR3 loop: CASSLAGGPVTGELFF. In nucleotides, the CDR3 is TGTGCCAGCAGTCTAGCGGGAGGGCCGGTAACCGGGGAGCTGTTTTTT.

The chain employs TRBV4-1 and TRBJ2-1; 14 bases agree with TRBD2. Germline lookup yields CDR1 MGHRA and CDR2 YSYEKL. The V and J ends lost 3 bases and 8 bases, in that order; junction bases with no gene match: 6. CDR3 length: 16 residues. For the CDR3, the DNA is TGCGCCAGCAGCCACCCAGGACTAGCGGGGGGCGATGAGCAGTTCTTC. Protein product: CASSHPGLAGGDEQFF.

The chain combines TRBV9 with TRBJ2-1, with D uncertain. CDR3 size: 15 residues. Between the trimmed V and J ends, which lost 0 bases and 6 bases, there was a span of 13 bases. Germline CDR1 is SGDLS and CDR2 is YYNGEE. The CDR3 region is CASSVASQPTNEQFF. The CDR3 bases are TGTGCCAGCAGCGTAGCTTCCCAACCCACCAATGAGCAGTTCTTC.

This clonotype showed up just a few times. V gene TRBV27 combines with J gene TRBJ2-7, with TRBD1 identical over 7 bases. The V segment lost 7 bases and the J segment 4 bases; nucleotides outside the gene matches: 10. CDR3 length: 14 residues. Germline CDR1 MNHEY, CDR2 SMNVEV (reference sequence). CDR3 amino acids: CASKTTGLGYEQYF. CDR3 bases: TGTGCCAGCAAAACGACAGGGCTGGGGTACGAGCAGTACTTC.

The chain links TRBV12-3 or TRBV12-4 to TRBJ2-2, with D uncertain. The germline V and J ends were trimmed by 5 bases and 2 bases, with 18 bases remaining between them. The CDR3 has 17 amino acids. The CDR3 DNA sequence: TGTGCCAGCAGTAGGCTAGTCTCCCGAATCAACACCGGGGAGCTGTTTTTT. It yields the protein CASSRLVSRINTGELFF.

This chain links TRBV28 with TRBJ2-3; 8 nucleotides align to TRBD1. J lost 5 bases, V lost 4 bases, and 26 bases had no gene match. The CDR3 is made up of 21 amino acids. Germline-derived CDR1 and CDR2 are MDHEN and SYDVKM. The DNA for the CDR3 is TGTGCCAGCAGTTCGGACAGGGTTGAGATTAAAGGGAAAACGCATGAAGATACGCAGTATTTT. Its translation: CASSSDRVEIKGKTHEDTQYF.

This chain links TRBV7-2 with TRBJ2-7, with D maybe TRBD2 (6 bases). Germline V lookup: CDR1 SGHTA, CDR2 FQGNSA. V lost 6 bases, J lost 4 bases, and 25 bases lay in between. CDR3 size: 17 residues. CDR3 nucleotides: TGTGCCAGCAGTTACGCGTACGGGGAGGCGGTTATATACGAGCAGTACTTC. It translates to CASSYAYGEAVIYEQYF.

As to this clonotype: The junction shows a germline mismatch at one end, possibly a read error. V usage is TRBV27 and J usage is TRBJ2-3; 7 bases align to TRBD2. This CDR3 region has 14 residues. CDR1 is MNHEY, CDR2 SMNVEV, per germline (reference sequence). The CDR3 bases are TGTGTCAGCAGTTTACTGGGGGGGGAAGATACGCAGTATTTT. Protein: CVSSLLGGEDTQYF.